The 7 T cell receptor beta chains reported below all come from one sample, sequenced in a study of blood T cell repertoires in COVID-19. The assay was immunoSEQ multiplex PCR, and TCRdb's table has in-frame clones only and misses some. The table has under 150,000 clones, approximately 85% seen once. The specimen sequenced was peripheral blood. The receptors were sampled from a man in his forties or fifties with acute or convalescent COVID-19.

The chain links TRBV2 to TRBJ2-7; D remains ambiguous. V was pared by 2 bases and J by 6 bases, with 8 bases between. Looked up from germline, CDR1 is SNHLY and CDR2 is FYNNEI. CDR3 length equals 12 residues. This chain's CDR3 is CASSEQEREQYF. CDR3 nucleotide sequence: TGTGCCAGCAGTGAACAAGAGCGCGAGCAGTACTTC.

This clone was observed a few times. CDR3 nucleotide sequence: TGTGCCAGTAGTTTAAAACAGGGAGGGGACACTGAAGCTTTCTTT. This sequence encodes CASSLKQGGDTEAFF. The V call is TRBV19, the J call TRBJ1-1; TRBD1 is a possible D gene (6 bases). Trimming removed 5 bases from V and 3 bases from J, with 16 bases in between. The CDR3 totals 15 residues. Germline CDR1 and CDR2: LNHDA and SQIVND (reference sequence). The full variable domain, completed using reference TRBV19 and TRBJ1-1, is DGGITQSPKYLFRKEGQNVTLSCEQNLNHDAMYWYRQDPGQGLRLIYYSQIVNDFQKGDIAEGYSVSREKKESFPLTVTSAQKNPTAFYLCASSLKQGGDTEAFFGQGTRLTVV.

This clone was found a few times. The chain uses TRBV7-9 and TRBJ2-7; 9 nucleotides line up with TRBD2. Germline CDR1 and CDR2: SEHNR and FQNEAQ (reference sequence). With V trimmed by 5 bases and J by 7 bases, 12 bases remained unmatched. This CDR3 region has 15 residues. CDR3 sequence: CASSATTSGASEQYF. DNA for the CDR3: TGTGCCAGCAGCGCGACGACTAGCGGCGCAAGTGAGCAGTACTTC.

The rearrangement uses TRBV24-1 and TRBJ2-3, with a possible D match to TRBD2 (5 bases). The germline V gene has CDR1 KGHDR and CDR2 SFDVKD. V lost 6 bases and J 1 base, leaving 7 bases between the germline ends. The CDR3 is 13 amino acids. CDR3 nucleotides: TGTGCCACCAGTCTTAGCGGCACAGATACGCAGTATTTT. Translation gives CATSLSGTDTQYF.

The chain uses TRBV24-1 and TRBJ2-7, with 8 nucleotides matching TRBD1. In germline, CDR1 is KGHDR, CDR2 SFDVKD. CDR3 size: 19 residues. Germline trimming cut 8 bases from V and 5 bases from J; bases unmatched to any gene: 25. As DNA, the CDR3 is TGTGCCACCAACGATACACCCCTCAACACAGGGGGGCCGCCCCACGAGCAGTACTTC. Translated, it gives CATNDTPLNTGGPPHEQYF.

This chain joins TRBV23-1 and TRBJ2-1; a possible D gene is TRBD2 (5 bases). TRBV23-1 is assigned to the ORF class and has an uncertain function. This CDR3 comprises 15 residues. V gave up 0 bases and J gave up 4 bases, with 10 bases separating them. DNA for the CDR3: TGCGCCAGCAGTCAATCAAGGACTGATTACAATGAGCAGTTCTTC. Translation gives CASSQSRTDYNEQFF.

The chain carries TRBV5-4 and TRBJ2-3, with 9 bases aligning to TRBD1. The V gene end was trimmed by 2 bases and the J gene end by 4 bases; junction bases not matched to a gene: 8. Germline CDR1 reads SGHNT; CDR2 reads YYREEE (reference sequence). This CDR3 spans 16 amino acids. CDR3 amino acids: CASSLPTGGVSDTQYF. Here the CDR3 DNA reads TGTGCCAGCAGCTTACCGACAGGGGGTGTATCAGATACGCAGTATTTT.